One and the same sample provided the 11 T cell receptor beta chains below, sequenced in a study of T cells in women clearing cervical HPV infection. Only in-frame clones appear in the TCRdb table, and some are missing; sequencing was by immunoSEQ multiplex PCR. This table holds under 30,000 clones. Sequenced sample: blood buffy coat. The origin of the receptors is a woman between 18 and 70 years old with a cervical HPV16 infection that either progressed to CIN3+ or cleared (not recorded which).

Remarks on this clone: With the read ending 3 residues before the CDR3 end, the germline J gene is used to fill in that end. The chain recombines TRBV5-1 with TRBJ2-5; the D is unclear. Trimming took off 4 bases at V and 0 bases at J, with 7 bases between the two ends. Germline CDR1 is SGHRS and CDR2 is YFSETQ. The CDR3 has 13 residues. CDR3 DNA (partial): TGCGCCAGCAGCCTCCGGTACCAAGAGACC. It encodes CASSLRYQET. In full, the CDR3 reads CASSLRYQETQYF.

Notes on this clone: The CDR3 end lies 3 residues beyond the end of the read and is filled in from the germline J gene. The J gene is TRBJ2-5, the V gene TRBV7-2; TRBD2 is a possible D gene (6 bases). Trimming shortened V by 5 bases and J by 1 base, and 11 bases separated the two germline ends. CDR1 and CDR2 from the germline V gene are SGHTA and FQGNSA. The CDR3 runs 14 residues. The CDR3 loop reads CASSPGDFQETQYF. The CDR3 bases that were read are TGTGCCAGCAGCCCCGGGGACTTCCAAGAGACC. Using reference TRBV7-2 and TRBJ2-5 for the parts outside the CDR3, the full variable domain is GAGVSQSPSNKVTEKGKDVELRCDPISGHTALYWYRQSLGQGLEFLIYFQGNSAPDKSGLPSDRFSAERTGGSVSTLTIQRTQQEDSAVYLCASSPGDFQETQYFGPGTRLLVL.

As concerns this clone: With the read ending 3 residues before the CDR3 end, the germline J gene is used to fill in that end. V is TRBV19 and J is TRBJ1-4, with TRBD1 matching over 7 bases. Unmatched junction bases numbered 12, after V lost 7 bases and J lost 4 bases. The CDR3 length is 16 residues. CDR1 is LNHDA and CDR2 is SQIVND in the germline V gene (reference sequence). CDR3 DNA (partial): TGTGCCAGTAACCGCCCCGGGGACAGCTATAATGAAAAA. Translated: CASNRPGDSYNEK. The CDR3 reads in full as CASNRPGDSYNEKLFF.

As for this clone: With the read ending 3 residues before the CDR3 end, the germline J gene is used to fill in that end. The chain carries TRBV6-1 and TRBJ2-7, with D unclear. CDR1 MNHNS and CDR2 SASEGT come from the germline V gene. There are 13 residues in the CDR3. V gave up 2 bases and J gave up 2 bases, with 7 bases separating them. CDR3 region: CASSEIFPYEQYF. The CDR3 bases that were read are TGTGCCAGCAGTGAAATATTCCCCTACGAG.

A note on this clone: The read stops 3 residues short of the end of the CDR3; the missing end is completed from the germline J gene. The chain is built from TRBV6-1 and TRBJ1-2, with 8 bases identical to TRBD1. Per the germline V gene, CDR1 is MNHNS and CDR2 is SASEGT. CDR3 length: 15 residues. The CDR3 bases that were read are TGTGCCAGCAGTGAAGAGTTGGACAGGGCTCAAGGC. This codes for CASSEELDRAQG. The whole CDR3 protein reads CASSEELDRAQGYTF.

A note on this clone: The DNA ends 3 residues before the CDR3 does, and the rest of the CDR3 is filled in from the germline J gene. V and J are TRBV10-2 and TRBJ2-2; 10 positions agree with TRBD2. Germline assignment: CDR1 WSHSY and CDR2 SAAADI. The CDR3 is 15 amino acids. The J segment lost 4 bases and the V segment lost 7 bases, leaving 6 bases of the junction unmatched. The DNA read from the CDR3 is TGCGCCAGCACTGGGACTAGCGCGGGCACCGGGGAG. Its translation: CASTGTSAGTGE. The CDR3 as a whole reads CASTGTSAGTGELFF.

In the case of this clone: The read terminates 3 residues ahead of where the CDR3 ends, so the germline J gene completes it. V gene TRBV5-1 combines with J gene TRBJ2-1; possibly TRBD2 for D (7 bases). Trimming took 0 bases from V and 1 from J, leaving 14 bases between them. The CDR3 consists of 17 residues. CDR1 is SGHRS and CDR2 is YFSETQ in the germline V gene. The CDR3 here is CASSLGGGGSSYNEQFF. The DNA read from the CDR3 is TGCGCCAGCAGCTTGGGCGGGGGCGGTAGTTCCTACAATGAG.

To note about this clone: From the germline J gene comes the end of the CDR3, since the read stops 3 residues before it. V and J are TRBV12-3 or TRBV12-4 and TRBJ2-5; 7 nucleotides align to TRBD2. CDR3 length: 14 amino acids. The V and J ends lost 6 bases and 5 bases, in that order; junction bases with no gene match: 9. The CDR3 region is CASSRTSVGETQYF. CDR3 DNA, as far as it was read: TGTGCCAGCAGCCGAACTAGCGTGGGGGAGACC.

A remark on this clone: Read sequence stops 3 residues before the CDR3 end, and the germline J gene provides the missing end. The V and J genes are TRBV12-3 or TRBV12-4 and TRBJ2-2, with 8 nucleotides matching TRBD1. This CDR3 is built from 16 residues. J was trimmed by 1 base and V by 6 bases; bases with no gene match: 7. The CDR3: CASSRMGTGNTGELFF. Incomplete CDR3 DNA: TGTGCCAGCAGCCGAATGGGGACAGGGAACACCGGGGAG.

In the case of this clone: Coverage ceases 3 residues before the CDR3 finishes, and the germline J gene fills in the end. The chain links TRBV30 to TRBJ2-5; TRBD2 matches 11 bases. Per the germline V gene, CDR1 is GTSNPN and CDR2 is SVGIG (reference sequence). The CDR3 is 15 residues long. J was trimmed by 1 base and V by 0 bases; bases with no gene match: 1. The DNA read from the CDR3 is TGTGCCTGGAGTGTACTAGCGGGAGTCCAAGAGACC. This encodes CAWSVLAGVQET. The entire CDR3 reads CAWSVLAGVQETQYF.

Concerning this clone itself: The read terminates 3 residues before the CDR3 end, so the remaining end is supplied by the germline J gene. The chain is built from TRBV30 and TRBJ2-2; the D gene is possibly TRBD1 (6 bases). Germline loops: CDR1 GTSNPN, CDR2 SVGIG (reference sequence). V was cut by 7 bases and J by 7 bases, with 16 bases left in between. CDR3 length equals 13 residues. The CDR3 reads CASPSRQVGELFF. The sequenced part of the CDR3 DNA is TGTGCCTCCCCGTCGCGACAGGTCGGGGAG.